This T cell receptor (beta chain) was documented in a study of blood T cell repertoires in COVID-19. Study at large: From T cells, B-cell-depleted T cells, or PBMCs came the material, which was cDNA or gDNA.

The CDR3 runs to 17 residues. Trimming at V came to 1 base and at J to 0 bases, leaving 9 bases not matched to a gene. Germline loops: CDR1 SGHVS, CDR2 FQNEAQ. Repertoires were generated with immunoSEQ multiplex PCR, while TCRdb's copy carries only in-frame clones and drops some. The sample shows 150,000 to 200,000 clones, approximately 75% of them seen only once. This receptor was taken from a human donor in a cohort sampled during active COVID-19. This chain links TRBV7-8 with TRBJ2-7; 7 nucleotides agree with TRBD2. Material: peripheral blood. This CDR3 is CASSLVTYGRNSYEQYF. The CDR3 region has the DNA TGTGCCAGCAGCTTAGTAACCTACGGGAGGAACTCCTACGAGCAGTACTTC.